The 27 T cell receptor beta chains below were found in one sample sequenced in a study of CD8+CD57+ T cells in acquired aplastic anemia. By flow cytometry, patients selected for sequencing had shown an expansion of CD8+CD57+ cells. The TCR beta profiling, which covered VDJ combination and CDR3 sequence, was carried out using genomic DNA as the template. TCRdb called the reads again in MiXCR, with one record for every CDR3 protein. The sample carries 120,000 or so distinct CDR3 sequences, 40% recorded once. Source material: sorted CD4+, CD8+, or CD8+CD57+ T cells (not recorded which) from PBMCs. The receptors originated from a human donor with aplastic anemia.

This clonotype was recorded at least ten times. This sequence joins TRBV12-3 or TRBV12-4 and TRBJ1-5; possible D gene TRBD1, 5 bases. This CDR3 is 15 amino acids long. Trimming left V 6 bases short and J 0 bases short, with 12 bases between. The CDR3 DNA is TGTGCCAGCAGCCGGGGACCGATTAGCAATCAGCCCCAGCATTTT. This codes for CASSRGPISNQPQHF.

This clonotype was seen many times. The chain couples TRBV20-1 to TRBJ1-5; 9 bases fit TRBD1. The J segment lost 4 bases and the V segment lost 6 bases, leaving 10 bases of the junction unmatched. Germline V gives CDR1 DFQATT, CDR2 SNEGSKA (reference sequence). The CDR3 totals 15 residues. The CDR3: CSANSPGQGNQPQHF. Written as DNA, the CDR3 is TGCAGTGCAAATTCCCCGGGACAGGGTAATCAGCCCCAGCATTTT.

This clonotype appeared a few times. The chain combines TRBV6-2 or TRBV6-3 with TRBJ1-5; D is undetermined. CDR1 MNHEY and CDR2 SVGEGT come from the germline V gene. Trimming took off 6 bases at V and 5 bases at J, with 11 bases between the two ends. The CDR3 is 13 amino acids. The chain's CDR3 is CASRDSTDQPQHF. CDR3 sequence (DNA): TGTGCCAGCAGAGATTCCACCGATCAGCCCCAGCATTTT.

This clonotype was seen at least ten times. This chain connects TRBV7-6 to TRBJ2-5; D ambiguous. V shed 4 bases and J shed 9 bases, with 12 bases lying between them. CDR3 size: 12 residues. In germline, CDR1 is SGHVS, CDR2 FNYEAQ. The CDR3 nucleotides are TGTGCCAGCAGCTCTCAGCTTTGGGCCCAGTACTTC. Translation: CASSSQLWAQYF.

The table lists this clonotype with many counts. The genes are TRBV5-4 and TRBJ2-5, with D hard to call. V lost 1 base to trimming and J lost 5 bases, with 6 bases between them. Germline assignment: CDR1 SGHNT and CDR2 YYREEE (reference sequence). The CDR3 spans 12 residues. The CDR3 loop is CASSLSSETQYF. CDR3 nucleotide sequence: TGTGCCAGCAGCTTGTCTTCGGAGACCCAGTACTTC. The full variable domain, in which reference TRBV5-4 and TRBJ2-5 provide the parts outside the CDR3, is ETGVTQSPTHLIKTRGQQVTLRCSSQSGHNTVSWYQQALGQGPQFIFQYYREEENGRGNFPPRFSGLQFPNYSSELNVNALELDDSALYLCASSLSSETQYFGPGTRLLVL.

This clonotype has a count of ten or more. The chain couples TRBV14 to TRBJ2-7; 10 bases match TRBD1. This CDR3 spans 18 amino acids. V trimming: 1 base; J trimming: 1 base; junction bases outside the gene matches: 10. Germline V gives CDR1 SGHDN, CDR2 FVKESK. As DNA, the CDR3 is TGTGCCAGCAGCCAAGTGGGACAGGGGCTCCGAAGGTCCTACGAGCAGTACTTC. It is translated as CASSQVGQGLRRSYEQYF.

The V and J genes are TRBV29-1 and TRBJ1-2; maybe TRBD1 (6 bases). Trimming removed 4 bases at V and 3 bases at J, with 15 bases between. Germline CDR1 and CDR2: SQVTM and ANQGSEA. This CDR3 has 14 residues. The CDR3 bases are TGCAGCGTTGTAGGGTCAGGGGTTGACTATGGCTACACCTTC. Its translation is CSVVGSGVDYGYTF.

This clonotype was recorded at least ten times. The chain carries TRBV6-4 and TRBJ2-7, with TRBD2 as a possible D gene (7 bases). This CDR3 is 16 amino acids long. The V gene's germline CDR1 is MRHNA and CDR2 SNTAGT. With 6 bases removed from V and 4 bases from J, the gap between germline ends came to 22 bases. The DNA of the CDR3 is TGTGCCAGCAGAGAGTCGAGCGGTGGGGGGGCGTACGAGCAGTACTTC. Its protein product is CASRESSGGGAYEQYF.

Remarks on this clonotype: A clone one base away is much larger, so this may be a read error. The J gene is TRBJ1-6, the V gene TRBV6-5; possibly TRBD1 for D (6 bases). Germline V gene data show CDR1 as MNHEY and CDR2 as SVGAGI. This CDR3 has 16 amino acids. In DNA, the CDR3 is TGTGCCAGCGGTTACGGATATGGACAGCTAAATTCACCCCTCCACTTT. Protein: CASGYGYGQLNSPLHF.

Notes on this clonotype: A read error may be the cause here, since a much bigger clone is one base away. The chain combines TRBV7-2 with TRBJ2-7, with a weak D call TRBD2 (6 bases). Germline-derived CDR1 and CDR2 are SGHTA and FQGNSA. The CDR3 is 15 amino acids. V dropped 4 bases and J dropped 3 bases, with 16 bases sitting between them. The CDR3 reads CASSSTEGRNYEQYF. The DNA for the CDR3 is TGTGCCAGCAGCTCTACCGAGGGGAGGAACTACGAGCAGTACTTC.

This clonotype showed up just a few times. This chain uses TRBV2 with TRBJ2-7, with D tentatively TRBD2 (5 bases). The CDR3 spans 13 residues. CDR1 SNHLY and CDR2 FYNNEI come from the germline V gene. V lost 6 bases and J 0 bases, leaving 9 bases between the germline ends. CDR3 in amino acids: CASRADVSYEQYF. The CDR3 coding sequence is TGTGCCAGCAGAGCGGACGTCTCCTACGAGCAGTACTTC.

The chain couples TRBV7-9 to TRBJ2-1; D gene uncertain. The CDR3 loop spans 12 amino acids. The germline V gene encodes CDR1 SEHNR and CDR2 FQNEAQ (reference sequence). V dropped 5 bases and J dropped 4 bases, with 6 bases sitting between them. The CDR3 coding sequence is TGTGCCAGCAGCCCCGCTTACAATGAGCAGTTCTTC. Its translation: CASSPAYNEQFF.

The genes are TRBV7-8 and TRBJ2-2; D remains unclear. Trimming left V 1 base short and J 7 bases short, with 16 bases between. The CDR3 covers 16 residues. Germline V gene sequence: CDR1 SGHVS, CDR2 FQNEAQ. This CDR3 reads CASSLGGRPSFGELFF. The CDR3 DNA follows: TGTGCCAGCAGCTTAGGTGGTAGACCCTCCTTCGGGGAGCTGTTTTTT.

This clonotype showed up many times. The chain carries TRBV4-3 and TRBJ1-5; the D gene is possibly TRBD1 (5 bases). V shed 0 bases and J shed 5 bases, with 11 bases lying between them. The CDR3 covers 15 residues. Germline CDR1 is LGHNA and CDR2 is YSLEER. The CDR3 loop reads CASSQDGRGDQPQHF. The CDR3 DNA is TGCGCCAGCAGCCAAGACGGGCGAGGGGATCAGCCCCAGCATTTT.

This chain links TRBV7-2 with TRBJ1-2; 7 positions agree with TRBD1. Trimming at V came to 4 bases and at J to 4 bases, leaving 15 bases not matched to a gene. Germline CDR1 SGHTA, CDR2 FQGNSA. The CDR3 is 17 residues long. CDR3 DNA: TGTGCCAGCAGCTCGGAAACAGGGGCCCGCAGTTTCTATGGCTACACCTTC. Translation: CASSSETGARSFYGYTF.

The genes are TRBV7-3 and TRBJ1-2; 11 positions agree with TRBD1. The V segment lost 5 bases and the J segment 4 bases; nucleotides outside the gene matches: 6. CDR1 and CDR2 from the germline V gene are SGHTA and FQGTGA. The CDR3 loop spans 15 amino acids. The CDR3 here is CASSPGGTGGYGYTF. CDR3 DNA: TGTGCCAGCAGCCCAGGGGGGACAGGGGGCTATGGCTACACCTTC.

This clonotype was recorded many times. The chain couples TRBV4-1 to TRBJ2-3; no firm D call. The ends were cut back, 0 bases at V and 4 bases at J, with 5 bases in the middle. There are 13 residues in the CDR3. From germline, CDR1 is MGHRA and CDR2 YSYEKL. CDR3 amino acids: CASSQDFSDTQYF. DNA for the CDR3: TGCGCCAGCAGCCAAGATTTTTCAGATACGCAGTATTTT.

In its sample, this clonotype was seen many times. CDR3 in DNA: TGCAGTGCTAGAGGAGCGGGCGGGGTGAGCTCCTACAATGAGCAGTTCTTC. It yields the protein CSARGAGGVSSYNEQFF. The chain links TRBV20-1 to TRBJ2-1, with D tentatively TRBD2 (6 bases). The CDR3 loop spans 17 amino acids. V lost 1 base and J 0 bases, leaving 16 bases between the germline ends. The V gene's germline CDR1 is DFQATT and CDR2 SNEGSKA (reference sequence).

The chain has TRBV25-1 and TRBJ2-2, with D unresolved. Germline lookup yields CDR1 MGHDK and CDR2 SYGVNS. This CDR3 spans 18 amino acids. The V and J ends lost 5 bases and 3 bases respectively, with 22 bases between them. CDR3 in amino acids: CASSLRPGHPFYTGELFF. In DNA, the CDR3 is TGTGCCAGCAGTTTAAGACCGGGCCACCCTTTTTACACCGGGGAGCTGTTTTTT.

The chain couples TRBV6-2 or TRBV6-3 to TRBJ2-1; perhaps D is TRBD1 or TRBD2 (5 bases each). The CDR3 is made up of 18 amino acids. Germline lookup yields CDR1 MNHEY and CDR2 SVGEGT. V dropped 6 bases and J dropped 4 bases, with 25 bases sitting between them. The CDR3 protein is CASRTKIRDPRRYNEQFF. The CDR3 DNA reads TGTGCCAGCAGAACCAAAATCCGGGACCCACGTCGGTACAATGAGCAGTTCTTC.

This clonotype was counted between two and nine times. A read error may produce the germline difference seen at one junction end. Here the CDR3 DNA reads TGCGCCAGCAGCGGCGATGCTAACTATAGCTACACCTTC. Translated, it gives CASSGDANYSYTF. The gene calls are TRBV5-1 and TRBJ1-2, with unresolved D. The CDR3 has 13 amino acids. Germline CDR1 and CDR2: SGHRS and YFSETQ.

In this sample, this clonotype turned up a few times. This chain uses TRBV6-1 with TRBJ2-3; the match to TRBD2 covers 11 bases. With 5 bases clipped from V and 6 bases from J, the junction kept 13 bases outside the gene matches. The CDR3 runs to 17 residues. Germline V gene sequence: CDR1 MNHNS, CDR2 SASEGT. In DNA form, the CDR3 reads TGTGCCAGCAGTCCCGGGACTAGCGGCTTCGGGGGGGATACGCAGTATTTT. Its translation is CASSPGTSGFGGDTQYF.

A word on this clonotype: This clone may be a read error of a much larger clone one base away. The CDR3 DNA sequence: TGCAGTGCTGGCTTAGTCACAGATACGCAGTATTTT. The encoded protein is CSAGLVTDTQYF. V usage is TRBV20-1 and J usage is TRBJ2-3; D is uncertain. Trimming left V 5 bases short and J 2 bases short, with 8 bases between. Germline V gene lookup returns CDR1 DFQATT and CDR2 SNEGSKA (reference sequence). This CDR3 is built from 12 residues.

About this clonotype itself: Just one base apart from a much larger clone, this may be a read error. V is TRBV20-1 and J is TRBJ1-5, with D possibly matching TRBD1 (5 bases). CDR1 is DFQATT and CDR2 is SNEGSKA in the germline V gene (reference sequence). The CDR3 is 16 amino acids. The DNA for the CDR3 is TGCAGTGCTAGAGATGGGGCAGGGAATAGCGATCAGCCCCAGCATTTT. Protein: CSARDGAGNSDQPQHF.

This clonotype was recorded many times. The V call is TRBV2, the J call TRBJ1-4; D not certain. Trimming left V 9 bases short and J 4 bases short, with 21 bases between. Germline CDR1 SNHLY, CDR2 FYNNEI. The CDR3 is 16 residues long. The CDR3 loop is CASRKQSGRSNEKLFF. The CDR3 coding sequence is TGTGCCAGTAGGAAACAATCAGGCCGCAGTAATGAAAAACTGTTTTTT. Based on the CDR3 plus reference TRBV2 and TRBJ1-4, the full variable domain is EPEVTQTPSHQVTQMGQEVILRCVPISNHLYFYWYRQILGQKVEFLVSFYNNEISEKSEIFDDQFSVERPDGSNFTLKIRSTKLEDSAMYFCASRKQSGRSNEKLFFGSGTQLSVL.

This chain joins TRBV19 and TRBJ1-2, with TRBD1 matching 8 bases. V lost 3 bases and J lost 0; bases outside the gene matches: 3. Germline CDR1 reads LNHDA; CDR2 reads SQIVND (reference sequence). CDR3 length equals 15 residues. CDR3 DNA sequence: TGTGCCAGTAGTATGTGGGACAGGACTAACTATGGCTACACCTTC. Translating gives CASSMWDRTNYGYTF.

This clonotype was seen more than once but under ten times. Possible read error: a much larger clone is one base away. The chain has TRBV5-4 and TRBJ1-2; D might be TRBD1 (5 bases). In germline, CDR1 is SGHNT, CDR2 YYREEE (reference sequence). This CDR3 has 14 residues. V was shortened by 0 bases and J by 6 bases, with 12 bases between the two germline ends. The CDR3, as DNA: TGTGCCAGCAGCTTGGGGGGGACTATTGATGGCTACACCTTC. This encodes CASSLGGTIDGYTF.